This record covers a single T cell receptor beta chain. Its cognate antigen is unknown. Random hexamers were used to reverse transcribe 0.5 to 1 ug of RNA. By means of immunoSEQ multiplex PCR, TCR beta CDR3 spanning 54 Vbeta and 13 Jbeta underwent amplification. A single record per CDR3 protein comes from TCRdb applying MiXCR to the immunoSEQ multiplex PCR reads. Among roughly 130,000 distinct CDR3 sequences, about 96% were seen once, and the ten largest hold over 0.1%. Sequencing of TCR beta was performed on blood CD8+ T cells and on blood CD4+ T cells. The record originates from a study of CD8 T cells in Susac syndrome. Study-level points and caveats: It was acknowledged in the study that the number of individuals who were included in its TCR sequencing and HLA analysis was relatively small.

Germline V gene data show CDR1 as MNHEY and CDR2 as SVGEGT. The J segment lost 0 bases and the V segment lost 2 bases, leaving 2 bases of the junction unmatched. The CDR3 spans 17 residues. Sequences were obtained from CD4+ T cells from PBMCs. The source of this sequence is a human donor in good health. The chain joins TRBV6-2 or TRBV6-3 to TRBJ2-7, with 15 positions matching TRBD2. Written as DNA, the CDR3 is TGTGCCAGCAGTTACGGGACTAGCGGGAGGATCTCCTACGAGCAGTACTTC. Protein product: CASSYGTSGRISYEQYF.